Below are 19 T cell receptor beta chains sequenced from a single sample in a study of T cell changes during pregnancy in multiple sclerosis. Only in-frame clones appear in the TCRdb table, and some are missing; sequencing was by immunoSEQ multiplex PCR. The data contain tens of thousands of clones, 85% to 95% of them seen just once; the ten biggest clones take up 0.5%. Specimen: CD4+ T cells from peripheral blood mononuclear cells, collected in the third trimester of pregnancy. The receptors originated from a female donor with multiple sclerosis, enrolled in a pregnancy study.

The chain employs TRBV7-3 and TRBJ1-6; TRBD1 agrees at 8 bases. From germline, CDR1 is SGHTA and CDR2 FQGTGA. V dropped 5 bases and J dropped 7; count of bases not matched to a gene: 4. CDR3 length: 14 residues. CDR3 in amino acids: CASSTTGVNSPLHF. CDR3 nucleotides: TGTGCCAGCAGCACGACAGGGGTCAATTCACCCCTCCACTTT. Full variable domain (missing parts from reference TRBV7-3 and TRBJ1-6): GAGVSQTPSNKVTEKGKYVELRCDPISGHTALYWYRQSLGQGPEFLIYFQGTGAADDSGLPNDRFFAVRPEGSVSTLKIQRTERGDSAVYLCASSTTGVNSPLHFGNGTRLTVT.

CDR3 coding DNA: TGTGCCTTACAGGGAACGGGTAACTATGGCTACACCTTC. The encoded protein is CALQGTGNYGYTF. The chain uses TRBV30 and TRBJ1-2; D might be TRBD1 (6 bases). Germline V CDR1 and CDR2: GTSNPN, SVGIG (reference sequence). The CDR3 runs to 13 residues. V gave up 7 bases and J gave up 1 base, with 13 bases separating them.

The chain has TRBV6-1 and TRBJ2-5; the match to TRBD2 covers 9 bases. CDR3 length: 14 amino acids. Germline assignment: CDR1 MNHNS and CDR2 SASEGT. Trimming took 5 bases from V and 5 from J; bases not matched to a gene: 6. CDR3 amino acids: CASSLGLAQETQYF. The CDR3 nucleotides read TGTGCCAGCAGTTTAGGACTAGCGCAGGAGACCCAGTACTTC.

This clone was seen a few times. The CDR3: CASSWGQGLGEPLHF. The CDR3 DNA reads TGTGCCAGCAGCTGGGGACAGGGCTTGGGTGAACCCCTCCACTTT. The chain combines TRBV5-8 with TRBJ1-6; 9 bases align to TRBD1. V dropped 3 bases and J dropped 12; count of bases not matched to a gene: 10. CDR3 length: 15 amino acids. The germline V gene encodes CDR1 SGHTS and CDR2 YDEGEE.

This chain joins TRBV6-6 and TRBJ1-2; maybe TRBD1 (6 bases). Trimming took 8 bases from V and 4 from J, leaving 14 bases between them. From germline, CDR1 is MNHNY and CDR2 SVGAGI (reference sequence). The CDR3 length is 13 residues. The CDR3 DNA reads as TGTGCCAGCGGACGGGCAGGGGTCTATGGCTACACCTTC. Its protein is CASGRAGVYGYTF.

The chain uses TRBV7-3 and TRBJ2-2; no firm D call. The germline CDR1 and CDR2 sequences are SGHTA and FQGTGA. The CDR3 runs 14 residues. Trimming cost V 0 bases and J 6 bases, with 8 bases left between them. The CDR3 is CASSLTGASGELFF. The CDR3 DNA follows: TGTGCCAGCAGCTTAACAGGAGCTTCCGGGGAGCTGTTTTTT.

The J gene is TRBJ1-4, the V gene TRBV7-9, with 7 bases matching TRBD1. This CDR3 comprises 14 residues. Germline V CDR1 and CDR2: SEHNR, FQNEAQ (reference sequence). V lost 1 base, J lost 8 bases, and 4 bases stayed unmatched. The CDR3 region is CASSLGQGDEKLFF. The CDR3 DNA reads TGTGCCAGCAGCTTAGGACAGGGCGACGAAAAACTGTTTTTT.

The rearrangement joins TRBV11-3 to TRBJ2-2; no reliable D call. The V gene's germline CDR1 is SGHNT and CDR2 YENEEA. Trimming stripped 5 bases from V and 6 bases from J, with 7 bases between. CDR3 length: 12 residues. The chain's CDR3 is CASSPLAGELFF. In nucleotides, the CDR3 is TGTGCCAGCAGCCCACTCGCCGGGGAGCTGTTTTTT.

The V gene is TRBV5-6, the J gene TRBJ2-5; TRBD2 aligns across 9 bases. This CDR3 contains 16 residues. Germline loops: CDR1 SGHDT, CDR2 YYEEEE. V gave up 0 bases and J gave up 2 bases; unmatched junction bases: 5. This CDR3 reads CASSLGPSGTQETQYF. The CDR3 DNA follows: TGTGCCAGCAGCTTGGGTCCTAGCGGGACTCAAGAGACCCAGTACTTC.

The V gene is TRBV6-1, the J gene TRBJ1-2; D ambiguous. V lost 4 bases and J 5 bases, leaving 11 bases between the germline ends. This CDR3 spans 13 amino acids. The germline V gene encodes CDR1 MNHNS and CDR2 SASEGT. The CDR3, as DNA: TGTGCCAGCAGTGCCTCGAGGCTTTATGGCTACACCTTC. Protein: CASSASRLYGYTF.

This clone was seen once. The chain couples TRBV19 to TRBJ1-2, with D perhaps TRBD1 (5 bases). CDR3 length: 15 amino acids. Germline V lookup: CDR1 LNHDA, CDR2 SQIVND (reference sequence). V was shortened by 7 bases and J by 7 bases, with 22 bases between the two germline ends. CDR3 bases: TGTGCCAGTAATAGCGGGCGGGGGGACCTATTTGGCTACACCTTC. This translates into CASNSGRGDLFGYTF.

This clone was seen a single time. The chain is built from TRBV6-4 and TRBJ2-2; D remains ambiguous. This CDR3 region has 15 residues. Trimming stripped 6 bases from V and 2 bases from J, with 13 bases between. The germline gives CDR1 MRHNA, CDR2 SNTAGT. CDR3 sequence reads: CASSPDGVNTGELFF. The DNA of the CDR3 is TGTGCCAGCAGCCCCGACGGAGTCAACACCGGGGAGCTGTTTTTT.

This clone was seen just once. The CDR3 loop is CASSYLRPEGVAEQYF. For the CDR3, the DNA is TGTGCCAGCAGTTACCTCAGACCCGAAGGAGTGGCTGAGCAGTATTTT. The rearrangement uses TRBV6-5 and TRBJ2-3, with D unclear. This CDR3 region has 16 residues. Per germline, CDR1 MNHEY and CDR2 SVGAGI. V lost 2 bases to trimming and J lost 11 bases, with 23 bases between them.

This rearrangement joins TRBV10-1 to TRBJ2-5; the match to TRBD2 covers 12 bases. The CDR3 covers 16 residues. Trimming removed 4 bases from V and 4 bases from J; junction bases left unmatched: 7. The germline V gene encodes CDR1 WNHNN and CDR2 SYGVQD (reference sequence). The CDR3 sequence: CASSAASGGALETQYF. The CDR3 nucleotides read TGCGCCAGCAGTGCGGCTAGCGGGGGGGCCCTAGAGACCCAGTACTTC.

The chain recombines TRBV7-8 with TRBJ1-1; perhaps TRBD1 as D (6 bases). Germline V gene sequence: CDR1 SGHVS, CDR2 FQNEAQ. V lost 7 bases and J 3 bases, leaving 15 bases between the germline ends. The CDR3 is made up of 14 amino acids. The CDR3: CASTLQGRDTEAFF. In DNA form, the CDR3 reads TGTGCCAGCACCCTACAGGGTAGGGACACTGAAGCTTTCTTT.

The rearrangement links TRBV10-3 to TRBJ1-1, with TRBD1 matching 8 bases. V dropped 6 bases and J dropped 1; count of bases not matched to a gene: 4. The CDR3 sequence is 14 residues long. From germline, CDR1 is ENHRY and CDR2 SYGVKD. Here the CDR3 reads CAIRTGEKNTEAFF. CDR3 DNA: TGTGCCATCAGGACAGGGGAAAAGAACACTGAAGCTTTCTTT.

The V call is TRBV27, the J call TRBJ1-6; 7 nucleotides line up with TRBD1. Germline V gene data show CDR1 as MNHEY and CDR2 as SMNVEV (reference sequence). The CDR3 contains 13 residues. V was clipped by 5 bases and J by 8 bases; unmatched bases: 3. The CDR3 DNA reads TGTGCCAGCAGTGGGACAGTTTATTCACCCCTCCACTTT. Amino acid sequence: CASSGTVYSPLHF.

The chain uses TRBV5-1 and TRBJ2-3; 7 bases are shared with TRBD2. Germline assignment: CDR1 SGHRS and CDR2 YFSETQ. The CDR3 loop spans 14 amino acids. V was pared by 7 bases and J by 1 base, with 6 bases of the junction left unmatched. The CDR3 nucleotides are TGCGCCAGCTCAGCGGGGCAGGGCACAGATACGCAGTATTTT. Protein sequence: CASSAGQGTDTQYF.

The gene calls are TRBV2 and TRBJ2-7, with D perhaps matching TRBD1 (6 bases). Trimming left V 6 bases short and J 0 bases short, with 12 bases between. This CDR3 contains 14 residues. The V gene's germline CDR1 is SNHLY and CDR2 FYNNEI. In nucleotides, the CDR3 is TGTGCCAGCAGACAACAGGGACCCTCCTACGAGCAGTACTTC. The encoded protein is CASRQQGPSYEQYF. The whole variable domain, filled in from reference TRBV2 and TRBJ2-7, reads EPEVTQTPSHQVTQMGQEVILRCVPISNHLYFYWYRQILGQKVEFLVSFYNNEISEKSEIFDDQFSVERPDGSNFTLKIRSTKLEDSAMYFCASRQQGPSYEQYFGPGTRLTVT.